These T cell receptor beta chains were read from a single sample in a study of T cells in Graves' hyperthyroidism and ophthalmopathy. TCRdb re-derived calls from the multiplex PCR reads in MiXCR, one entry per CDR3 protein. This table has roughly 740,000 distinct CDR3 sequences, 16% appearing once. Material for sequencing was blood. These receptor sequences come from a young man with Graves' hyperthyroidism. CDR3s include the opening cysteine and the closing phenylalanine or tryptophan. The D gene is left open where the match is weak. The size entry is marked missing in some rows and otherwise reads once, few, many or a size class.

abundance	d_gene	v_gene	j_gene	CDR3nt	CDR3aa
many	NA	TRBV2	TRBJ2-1	TGTGCCAGCAGTAGATGGGGGTCGTGGGATGAGCAGTTCTTC	CASSRWGSWDEQFF
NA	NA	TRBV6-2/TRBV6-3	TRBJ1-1	TGTGCCAGCAGTTACTGGGGGTCCGGATTTGAAGCTTTCTTT	CASSYWGSGFEAFF
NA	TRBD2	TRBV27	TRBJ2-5	TGTGCCAGCGGGGATAGCGGGAGGATCGAGACCCAGTACTTC	CASGDSGRIETQYF
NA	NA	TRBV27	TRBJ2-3	TGTGCCAGCAGGCCGACCTTTGGCACAGATACGCAGTATTTT	CASRPTFGTDTQYF
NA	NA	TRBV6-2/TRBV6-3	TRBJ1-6	TGTGCCAGCAGCTTGGCAGCTTTTAATTCACCCCTCCACTTT	CASSLAAFNSPLHF
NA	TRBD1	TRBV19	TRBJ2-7	TGTGCCAGTAGTGAGTCAGCCGGGACAGACTTTTACGAGCAGTACTTC	CASSESAGTDFYEQYF
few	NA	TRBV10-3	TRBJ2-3	TGTGCCATCAGTGAGAACAGCGATACGCAGTATTTT	CAISENSDTQYF
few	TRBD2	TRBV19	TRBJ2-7	TGTGCCAGTAGTTCTAGCGGGAGGCGTTGGGGAGACTACGAGCAGTACTTC	CASSSSGRRWGDYEQYF
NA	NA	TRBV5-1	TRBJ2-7	TGCGCCAGCGAAACGGGGCAGTACTTC	CASETGQYF
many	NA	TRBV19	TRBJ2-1	TGTGCCAGTAGGAATGGCCAAATGACCTACAATGAGCAGTTCTTC	CASRNGQMTYNEQFF
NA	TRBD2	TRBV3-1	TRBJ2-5	TGTGCCAGCAGCCAACGGGAGGGGGAGACCCAGTACTTC	CASSQREGETQYF
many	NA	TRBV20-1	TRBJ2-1	TGCAGTGCCATGGAGGGAGTTAATGAGCAGTTCTTC	CSAMEGVNEQFF
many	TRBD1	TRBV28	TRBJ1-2	TGTGCCAGCAGTTGGACAGGGCGAGGCTACACCTTC	CASSWTGRGYTF
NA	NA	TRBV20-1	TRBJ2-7	TGCAGTGCCCGACGGGACTCCTACGTGCAGTACTTC	CSARRDSYVQYF
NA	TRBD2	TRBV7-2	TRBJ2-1	TGTGCCAGCAGCCCCGGACTAGCGGCTGGGAATGAGCAGTTCTTC	CASSPGLAAGNEQFF
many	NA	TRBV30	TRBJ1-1	TGTGCCTGCGATCGGAAAGGGAAGAATAAAGCTTTCTTT	CACDRKGKNKAFF
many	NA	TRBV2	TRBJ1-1	TGTGCCAGCAGCAACGGGACAACGAACACTGAAGCTTTCTTT	CASSNGTTNTEAFF
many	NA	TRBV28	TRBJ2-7	TGTGCCAGCAGTCCATGGGGAACCAACGAGCAGTACTTC	CASSPWGTNEQYF
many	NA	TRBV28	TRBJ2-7	TGTGCCAGCAGTTTACCCAAGGACTATTCTTCCTACGAGCAGTACTTC	CASSLPKDYSSYEQYF
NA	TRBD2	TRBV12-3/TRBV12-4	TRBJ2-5	TGTGCCAGCAGTTTCGGGAGGCAGGGCGCCCAAGAGACCCAGTACTTC	CASSFGRQGAQETQYF
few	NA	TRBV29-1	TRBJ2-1	TGCAGCGTTGAAGCAGAGGACGGACAGTACAATGAGCAGTTCTTC	CSVEAEDGQYNEQFF
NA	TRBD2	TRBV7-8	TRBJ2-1	TGTGCCAGCAGCTTACCGACTAGCGGCTATGGCGATGAGCAGTTCTTC	CASSLPTSGYGDEQFF
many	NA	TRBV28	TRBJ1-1	TGTGCCAGCAGTTTATACACGATGAACACTGAAGCTTTCTTT	CASSLYTMNTEAFF
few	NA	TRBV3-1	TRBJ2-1	TGTGCCAGCAGCCCCCCATCAGGGTTCGTCGGCAATGAGCAGTTCTTC	CASSPPSGFVGNEQFF
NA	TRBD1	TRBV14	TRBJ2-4	TGTGCCAGCAGCCAAGGGGCCGGGACAGGGGGCAACATTCAGTACTTC	CASSQGAGTGGNIQYF
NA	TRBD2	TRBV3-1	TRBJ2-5	TGTGCCAGCAGCCTGGGACTAGCGGGATCGGAGACCCAGTACTTC	CASSLGLAGSETQYF
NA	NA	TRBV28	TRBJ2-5	TGCGCCAGCAACCAAGACCGAGAGACCCAGTACTTC	CASNQDRETQYF
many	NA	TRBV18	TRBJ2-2	TGTGCCAGCCTAGCGTCGAACACCGGGGAGCTGTTTTTT	CASLASNTGELFF
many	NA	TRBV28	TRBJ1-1	TGTGCCAGCAGCCCAGGCATGAACACTGAAGCTTTCTTT	CASSPGMNTEAFF
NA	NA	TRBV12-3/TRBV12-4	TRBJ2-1	TGTGCCAGCAGTTTCCTAAGGGCAGGATCCCCATACAATGGGCAGTTCTTC	CASSFLRAGSPYNGQFF
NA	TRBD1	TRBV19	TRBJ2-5	TGTGCCAGTAGTTCCCCAAGGGACAGGGAGTCCGAGACCCAGTACTTC	CASSSPRDRESETQYF
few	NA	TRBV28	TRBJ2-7	TGTGCCAGCAGCCTAGGAGCTAATTTCTACGAGCAGTACTTC	CASSLGANFYEQYF
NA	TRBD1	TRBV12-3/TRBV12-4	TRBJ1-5	TGTGCCACCCCGCTGACCGGACAGGGCAAGCCGCTTTATAGCAATCAGCCCCAGCATTTT	CATPLTGQGKPLYSNQPQHF
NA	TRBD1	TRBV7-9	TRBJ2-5	TGTGCCAGCAGCAGAGGGGGCAGGAAAGAGACCCAGTACTTC	CASSRGGRKETQYF
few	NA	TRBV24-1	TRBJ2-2	TGTGCCACCAGTGATCGAAGGGGGGCTAACGGGGAGCTGTTTTTT	CATSDRRGANGELFF
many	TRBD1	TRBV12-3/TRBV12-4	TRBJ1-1	TGTGCCAGCAGTTTAGGGGGACAGGGTGGGAGCACTGAAGCTTTCTTT	CASSLGGQGGSTEAFF
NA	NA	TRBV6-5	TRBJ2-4	TGTGCCAGCAGTTACTCGGGGGCACTAGCCAAAAACATTCAGTACTTC	CASSYSGALAKNIQYF
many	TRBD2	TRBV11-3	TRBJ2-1	TGTGCCAGCAGCTTTGGCGGGAGGGTCAATGAGCAGTTCTTC	CASSFGGRVNEQFF
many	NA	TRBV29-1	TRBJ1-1	TGCAGCGTTGATTGGGGGGAAACTGAAGCTTTCTTT	CSVDWGETEAFF
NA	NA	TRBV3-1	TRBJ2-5	TGTGCCAGCAGCACCTCCAGCCCGGGGGAGACCCAGTACTTC	CASSTSSPGETQYF
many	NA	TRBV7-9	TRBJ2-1	TGTGCCAGCAGCTTTCCCCGGGACCAGAGCTCCTACAATGAGCAGTTCTTC	CASSFPRDQSSYNEQFF
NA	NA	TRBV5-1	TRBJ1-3	TGCGCCAGCAGCTTGGCCGGGAGGATTACTGGAAACACCATATATTTT	CASSLAGRITGNTIYF
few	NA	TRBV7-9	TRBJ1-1	TGTGCCAGCAGCTTAATGGGGGCCAACACTGAAGCTTTCTTT	CASSLMGANTEAFF
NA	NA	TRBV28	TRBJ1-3	TGTGCCAGCAGGGCGTCCCTAGGCTCTGGAAACACCATATATTTT	CASRASLGSGNTIYF
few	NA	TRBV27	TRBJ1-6	TGTGCCAGCAGTTTAGCGGGAACTTTAAATTCACCCCTCCACTTT	CASSLAGTLNSPLHF
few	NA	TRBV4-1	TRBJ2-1	TGCGCCAGCAGCCAAGATGCCGGCGGGGGCGGGAGAGGGAATGAGCAGTTCTTC	CASSQDAGGGGRGNEQFF